This T cell receptor (beta chain) originates from a study of control samples from healthy donors and cancer patients (dated by TCRdb to 2018 to 2021). The trim is 5 bases for V and 4 bases for J, with a gap of 15 bases between the germline ends. Reading the germline V gene gives CDR1 SGHTA and CDR2 FQGNSA. From its cysteine to its phenylalanine, the CDR3 spans 14 amino acids. The DNA shown is the 42-base CDR3, in frame from base 1. The library was produced with the immunoSEQ multiplex PCR assay. Held by TCRdb, this immuneACCESS table contains in-frame sequences only and omits some clones. Under half of the omission traces to an unresolved V gene where checked; the cause of the rest is unknown. This sample holds about 58,000 clones; around 90% were observed only once. Around 5.4% of the sample goes to the ten largest clones. This clone was observed once. The clone's antigen remains unknown. Nothing much larger sits one base from this clone, and base qualities are not available.

The chain links TRBV7-2 with TRBJ2-7, and TRBD2 may be the D gene, going by 5 matching bases. Sequences were obtained from PBMCs. The TCR originated in a man aged 55-75 years with colorectal cancer. The CDR3 amino acid sequence is: CASSPQEAAYEQYF. The DNA sequence is as follows: TGTGCCAGCAGCCCCCAGGAAGCGGCTTACGAGCAGTACTTC.